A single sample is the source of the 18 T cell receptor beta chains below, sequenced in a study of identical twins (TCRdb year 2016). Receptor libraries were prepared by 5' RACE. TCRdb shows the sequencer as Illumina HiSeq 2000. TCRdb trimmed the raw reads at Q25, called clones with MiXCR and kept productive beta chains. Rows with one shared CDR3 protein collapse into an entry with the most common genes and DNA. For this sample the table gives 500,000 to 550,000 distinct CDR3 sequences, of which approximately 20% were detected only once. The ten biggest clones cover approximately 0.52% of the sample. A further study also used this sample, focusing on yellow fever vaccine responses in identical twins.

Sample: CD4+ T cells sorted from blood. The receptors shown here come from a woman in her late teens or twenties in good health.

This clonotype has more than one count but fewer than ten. The CDR3 sequence: CASAERMDPYEQYV. The CDR3 nucleotides read TGTGCCAGCGCAGAACGGATGGATCCCTACGAGCAGTACGTC. This rearrangement joins TRBV25-1 to TRBJ2-7; D remains unclear. The CDR3 loop spans 14 amino acids. The ends were cut back, 8 bases at V and 2 bases at J, with 16 bases in the middle. Per the germline V gene, CDR1 is MGHDK and CDR2 is SYGVNS.

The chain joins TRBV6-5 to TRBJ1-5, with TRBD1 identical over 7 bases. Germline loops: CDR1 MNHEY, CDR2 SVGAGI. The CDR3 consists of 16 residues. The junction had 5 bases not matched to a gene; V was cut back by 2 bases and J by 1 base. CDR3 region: CASSYEGGVSNQPQHF. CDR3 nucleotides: TGTGCCAGCAGTTACGAAGGGGGCGTGAGCAATCAGCCCCAGCATTTT.

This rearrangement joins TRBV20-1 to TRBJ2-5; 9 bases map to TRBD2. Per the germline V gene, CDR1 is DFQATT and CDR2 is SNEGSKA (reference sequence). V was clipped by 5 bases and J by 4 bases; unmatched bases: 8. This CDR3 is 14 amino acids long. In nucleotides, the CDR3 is TGCAGTGCTCCAGGCGGGGGGGCTGGAGAGACCCAGTACTTC. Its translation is CSAPGGGAGETQYF.

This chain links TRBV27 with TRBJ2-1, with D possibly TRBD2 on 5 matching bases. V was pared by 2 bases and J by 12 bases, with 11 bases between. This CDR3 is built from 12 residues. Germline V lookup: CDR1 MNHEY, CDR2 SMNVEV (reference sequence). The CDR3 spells CASSLTSGLQFF. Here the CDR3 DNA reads TGTGCCAGCAGTTTAACGAGCGGACTGCAGTTCTTC.

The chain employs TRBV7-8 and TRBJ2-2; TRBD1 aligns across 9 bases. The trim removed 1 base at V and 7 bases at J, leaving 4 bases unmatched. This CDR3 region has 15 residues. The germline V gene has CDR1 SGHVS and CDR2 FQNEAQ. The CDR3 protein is CASSLGGQGGGELFF. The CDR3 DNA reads TGTGCCAGCAGCTTAGGGGGACAGGGAGGCGGGGAGCTGTTTTTT.

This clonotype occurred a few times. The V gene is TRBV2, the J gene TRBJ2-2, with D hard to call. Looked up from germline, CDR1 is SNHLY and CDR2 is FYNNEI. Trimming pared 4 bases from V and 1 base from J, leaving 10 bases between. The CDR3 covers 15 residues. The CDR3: CASSARTMNTGELFF. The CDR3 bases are TGTGCCAGCAGTGCAAGGACGATGAACACCGGGGAGCTGTTTTTT. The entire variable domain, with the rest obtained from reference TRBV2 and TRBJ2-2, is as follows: EPEVTQTPSHQVTQMGQEVILRCVPISNHLYFYWYRQILGQKVEFLVSFYNNEISEKSEIFDDQFSVERPDGSNFTLKIRSTKLEDSAMYFCASSARTMNTGELFFGEGSRLTVL.

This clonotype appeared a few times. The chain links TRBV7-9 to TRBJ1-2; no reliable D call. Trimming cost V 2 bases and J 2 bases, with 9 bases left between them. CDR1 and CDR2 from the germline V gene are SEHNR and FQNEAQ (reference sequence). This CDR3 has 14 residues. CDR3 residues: CASSLWPENYGYTF. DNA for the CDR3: TGTGCCAGCAGCTTATGGCCAGAAAACTATGGCTACACCTTC.

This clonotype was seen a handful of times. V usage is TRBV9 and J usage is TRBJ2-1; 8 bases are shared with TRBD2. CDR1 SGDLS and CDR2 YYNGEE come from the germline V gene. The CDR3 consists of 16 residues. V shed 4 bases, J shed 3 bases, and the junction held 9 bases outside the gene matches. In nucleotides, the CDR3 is TGTGCCAGCAGCCTCTTGTCCGGGACTAGCTACAATGAGCAGTTCTTC. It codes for CASSLLSGTSYNEQFF.

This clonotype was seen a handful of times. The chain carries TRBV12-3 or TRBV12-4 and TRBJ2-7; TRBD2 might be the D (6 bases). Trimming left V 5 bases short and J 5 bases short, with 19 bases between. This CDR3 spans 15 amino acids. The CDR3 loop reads CASSLPRGLGNEQYF. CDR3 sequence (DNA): TGTGCCAGCAGTCTCCCGAGGGGACTCGGTAACGAGCAGTACTTC.

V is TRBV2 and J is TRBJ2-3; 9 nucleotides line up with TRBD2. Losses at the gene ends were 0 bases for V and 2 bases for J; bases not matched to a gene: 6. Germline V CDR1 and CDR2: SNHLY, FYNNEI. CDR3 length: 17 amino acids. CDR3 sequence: CASSEAVLAGYTDTQYF. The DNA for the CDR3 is TGTGCCAGCAGTGAAGCGGTTCTAGCGGGGTACACAGATACGCAGTATTTT.

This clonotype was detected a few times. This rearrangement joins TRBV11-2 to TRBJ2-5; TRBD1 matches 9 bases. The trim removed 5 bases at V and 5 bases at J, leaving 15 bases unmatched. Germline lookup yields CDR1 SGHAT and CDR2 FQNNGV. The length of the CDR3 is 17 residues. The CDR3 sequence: CASSPNPLQGAGETQYF. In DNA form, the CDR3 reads TGTGCCAGCAGCCCGAACCCCCTACAGGGGGCCGGGGAGACCCAGTACTTC.

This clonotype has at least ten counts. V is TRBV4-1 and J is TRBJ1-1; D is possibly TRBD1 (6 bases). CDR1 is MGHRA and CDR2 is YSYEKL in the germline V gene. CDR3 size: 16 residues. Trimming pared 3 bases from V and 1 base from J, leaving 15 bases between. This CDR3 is CASSQTSRGSNTEAFF. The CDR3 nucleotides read TGCGCCAGCAGCCAGACGTCCAGGGGTTCGAACACTGAAGCTTTCTTT.

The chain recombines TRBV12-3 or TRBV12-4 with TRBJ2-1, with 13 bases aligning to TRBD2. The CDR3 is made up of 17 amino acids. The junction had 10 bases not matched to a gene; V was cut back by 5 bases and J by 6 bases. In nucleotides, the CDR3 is TGTGCCAGCAGTCGCCCCACGGGACTAGCGGGAAGCAATGAGCAGTTCTTC. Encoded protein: CASSRPTGLAGSNEQFF.

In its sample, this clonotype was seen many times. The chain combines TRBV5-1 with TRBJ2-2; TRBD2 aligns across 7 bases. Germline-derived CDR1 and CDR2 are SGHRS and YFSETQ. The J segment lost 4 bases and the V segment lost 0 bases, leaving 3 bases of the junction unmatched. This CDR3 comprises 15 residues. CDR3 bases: TGCGCCAGCAGCTTGGCGGGGGGAAGCACCGGGGAGCTGTTTTTT. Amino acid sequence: CASSLAGGSTGELFF.

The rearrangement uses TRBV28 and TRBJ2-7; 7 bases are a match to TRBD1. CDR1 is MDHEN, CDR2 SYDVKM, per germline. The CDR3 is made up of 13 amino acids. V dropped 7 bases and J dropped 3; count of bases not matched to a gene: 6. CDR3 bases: TGTGCCAGCACGGTGACAGGGAGCTACGAGCAGTACTTC. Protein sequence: CASTVTGSYEQYF.

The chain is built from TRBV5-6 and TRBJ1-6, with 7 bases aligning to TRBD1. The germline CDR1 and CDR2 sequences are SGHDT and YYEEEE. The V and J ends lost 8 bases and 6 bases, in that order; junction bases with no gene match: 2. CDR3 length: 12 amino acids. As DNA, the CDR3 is TGTGCCAGTGGGACAGCTAATTCACCCCTCCACTTT. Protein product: CASGTANSPLHF.

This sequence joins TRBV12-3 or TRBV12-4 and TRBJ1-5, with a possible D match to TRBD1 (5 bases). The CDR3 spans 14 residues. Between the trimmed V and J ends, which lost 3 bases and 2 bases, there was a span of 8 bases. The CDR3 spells CASSFLGGNQPQHF. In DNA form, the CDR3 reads TGTGCCAGCAGTTTTTTAGGGGGCAATCAGCCCCAGCATTTT.

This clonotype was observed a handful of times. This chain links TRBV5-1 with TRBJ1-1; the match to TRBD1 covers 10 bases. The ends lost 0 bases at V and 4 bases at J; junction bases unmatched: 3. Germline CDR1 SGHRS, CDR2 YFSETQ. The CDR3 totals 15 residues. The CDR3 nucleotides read TGCGCCAGCAGCTTGGCGACAGGGGGCGTCACTGAAGCTTTCTTT. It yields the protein CASSLATGGVTEAFF.